This T cell receptor beta chain was retrieved from a study of shared clonotypes between healthy human individuals. In the authors' methods: ImmunoSEQ output held junction-only sequences without quality scores, so filtering differed. TCRdb keeps only in-frame clones here, not all; method: immunoSEQ multiplex PCR. That table furnishes V, J and clone size, whereas the DNA furnished D and trimming. The sample includes about 1 million clones, around 76% of them seen just once. The CDR3 is 11 amino acids. CDR1 and CDR2 from the germline V gene are LNHDA and SQIVND (reference sequence). V lost 9 bases to trimming and J lost 5 bases, with 11 bases between them.

The source of this sequence is a man aged 18 to 30 in good health. This chain uses TRBV19 with TRBJ2-7, with D possibly matching TRBD2 (5 bases). The source material was memory CD4+ T cells sorted from blood. Subset indicated: CD45RA-negative fraction. As DNA, the CDR3 is TGTGCCAGCCGGACCGGGGACGAGCAGTACTTC. It specifies CASRTGDEQYF.